This T cell receptor (beta chain) was profiled in a study of T cells after yellow fever vaccination. One entry per CDR3 protein, called by TCRdb with MiXCR from the 5' RACE reads. The sample includes under 55,000 distinct CDR3 sequences, 6.6% of them seen just once. Trimming left V 2 bases short and J 5 bases short, with 13 bases between. CDR1 is SGHRS and CDR2 is YFSETQ in the germline V gene. The CDR3 contains 14 residues. This clonotype turned up a few times. This sequence joins TRBV5-1 and TRBJ1-1, with D possibly matching TRBD1 (5 bases). Sequencing used CD8+ T cells not binding an NS4B(214-222) dextramer, sorted from PBMCs, obtained about 41 days after the first yellow fever vaccination. The receptor comes from a man younger than 30 who received the YFV17D yellow fever vaccine. The CDR3 sequence: CASSLWSGGTEAFF. Written as DNA, the CDR3 is TGCGCCAGCAGCTTATGGTCCGGGGGGACTGAAGCTTTCTTT.